A single sample gave rise to the 11 T cell receptor beta chains below, sequenced in a study of post-analysis software for immune sequencing data. These receptors are not linked to any known antigen. Overall study findings and caveats: About five TRBV segments appeared more often in patients than in controls, and TRBV5-6, TRBV5-1 and TRBV20-1 were among these.

The TCR beta cDNA libraries contained unique molecular identifiers. One entry per CDR3 protein, called by TCRdb with MiXCR from the PCR reads. The sample includes approximately 730,000 distinct CDR3 sequences, about 43% of them seen just once. Sequences were obtained from blood. Receptor source: a girl aged 5-17 years with multiple sclerosis.

Only a few counts were recorded for this clonotype. This chain connects TRBV7-3 to TRBJ2-1, with unresolved D. Germline V lookup: CDR1 SGHTA, CDR2 FQGTGA. The CDR3 has 15 amino acids. Trimming took off 9 bases at V and 0 bases at J, with 15 bases between the two ends. CDR3 in amino acids: CARVTGRPSYNEQFF. CDR3 nucleotides: TGTGCCAGGGTCACTGGGCGGCCCTCCTACAATGAGCAGTTCTTC.

The V gene is TRBV4-2, the J gene TRBJ1-6, with D perhaps matching TRBD1 (5 bases). Germline CDR1 LGHNA, CDR2 YNFKEQ. This CDR3 has 17 residues. V was pared by 1 base and J by 5 bases, with 15 bases between. CDR3 bases: TGTGCCAGCAGCCAAGGAAAGGCCAGGGAAGATAATTCACCCCTCCACTTT. Translation: CASSQGKAREDNSPLHF.

This clonotype was picked up a small number of times. This chain connects TRBV7-8 to TRBJ2-2, with 7 bases matching TRBD1. V gave up 5 bases and J gave up 5 bases; unmatched junction bases: 11. The CDR3 length is 16 residues. CDR1 and CDR2 from the germline V gene are SGHVS and FQNEAQ. The chain's CDR3 is CASSPTSRGWTGELFF. The CDR3 region has the DNA TGTGCCAGCAGCCCAACTTCCAGGGGGTGGACCGGGGAGCTGTTTTTT.

Only one count was recorded for this clonotype. V is TRBV28 and J is TRBJ1-1; 11 nucleotides align to TRBD1. The germline CDR1 and CDR2 sequences are MDHEN and SYDVKM. This CDR3 is 17 amino acids long. After removal of 4 bases from V and 0 bases from J, the junction contained 7 bases not matched to a gene. The CDR3: CASSSGTGGLLNTEAFF. The CDR3 DNA reads as TGTGCCAGCAGTTCCGGGACAGGGGGACTACTGAACACTGAAGCTTTCTTT.

The V and J genes are TRBV12-3 or TRBV12-4 and TRBJ2-7, with 9 positions matching TRBD1. Trimming cost V 5 bases and J 0 bases; bases outside gene matches: 8. CDR3 length: 16 amino acids. The CDR3 reads CASSPGTGISSYEQYF. The DNA for the CDR3 is TGTGCCAGCAGTCCCGGGACAGGGATAAGCTCCTACGAGCAGTACTTC.

This clonotype was counted only a few times. This sequence joins TRBV28 and TRBJ2-5; 10 nucleotides line up with TRBD2. This CDR3 spans 15 amino acids. Trimming removed 3 bases from V and 5 bases from J; junction bases left unmatched: 6. CDR1 and CDR2 from the germline V gene are MDHEN and SYDVKM. This chain's CDR3 is CASSFRLAGEETQYF. CDR3 DNA sequence: TGTGCCAGCAGTTTCCGTCTAGCGGGAGAGGAGACCCAGTACTTC.

This clonotype has a handful of counts. This chain joins TRBV6-5 and TRBJ2-5; D is uncertain. There are 11 residues in the CDR3. Germline assignment: CDR1 MNHEY and CDR2 SVGAGI. Trimming left V 6 bases short and J 8 bases short, with 10 bases between. The CDR3 DNA reads TGTGCCAGCAGCGTCGGTGGAACCCAGTACTTC. It is translated as CASSVGGTQYF.

The chain employs TRBV6-5 and TRBJ2-5, with TRBD2 matching 8 bases. The CDR3 has 15 residues. J lost 5 bases, V lost 2 bases, and 7 bases had no gene match. The germline V gene has CDR1 MNHEY and CDR2 SVGAGI. The CDR3 DNA is TGTGCCAGCAGTTACCGAGGACTAGCCGGTGAGACCCAGTACTTC. This encodes CASSYRGLAGETQYF.

This clonotype was observed a handful of times. The chain carries TRBV12-3 or TRBV12-4 and TRBJ2-7; D is possibly TRBD1 (5 bases). V shed 1 base and J shed 0 bases, with 13 bases lying between them. The CDR3 has 16 residues. The CDR3: CASSLGGIQASYEQYF. CDR3 DNA: TGTGCCAGCAGTTTAGGGGGCATCCAGGCCTCCTACGAGCAGTACTTC.

The genes are TRBV7-2 and TRBJ1-2, with D perhaps matching TRBD1 (6 bases). The CDR3 covers 13 residues. CDR1 is SGHTA, CDR2 FQGNSA, per germline. Trimming removed 5 bases at V and 7 bases at J, with 14 bases between. CDR3 DNA: TGTGCCAGCAGCGTACAGGGAGAGGGTGGCTACACCTTC. Translated, it gives CASSVQGEGGYTF.

The chain links TRBV29-1 to TRBJ1-5; a possible D gene is TRBD1 (5 bases). CDR1 and CDR2 (germline): SQVTM, ANQGSEA. CDR3 size: 13 residues. The V end was cut by 7 bases, the J end by 9 bases, with 19 bases between. The CDR3 coding sequence is TGCAGCGCTCAGAAGACAGCGCGGGGGCCCCAGCATTTT. Amino acids: CSAQKTARGPQHF.